Each of the 15 T cell receptor beta chains below was sequenced from the same sample in a study of blood T cell repertoires in COVID-19. Assay used: immunoSEQ multiplex PCR; TCRdb lists only in-frame clones, some missing. Counted here are over 110,000 clones, under 90% occurring once; the ten biggest clones make up 7% to 10%. The sequenced sample consisted of peripheral blood. These receptors all come from a human donor in a cohort sampled during active COVID-19.

The table lists this clone with a count of one. The chain combines TRBV19 with TRBJ2-3; 7 nucleotides align to TRBD1. The junction had 6 bases not matched to a gene; V was cut back by 3 bases and J by 0 bases. The V gene's germline CDR1 is LNHDA and CDR2 SQIVND (reference sequence). This CDR3 contains 16 residues. CDR3 nucleotide sequence: TGTGCCAGTAGTATTGATCAGGGGGTAAGCACAGATACGCAGTATTTT. Protein product: CASSIDQGVSTDTQYF.

This rearrangement joins TRBV5-6 to TRBJ2-7; D not resolved. With 1 base removed from V and 4 bases from J, the gap between germline ends came to 6 bases. The CDR3 loop spans 12 amino acids. CDR1 and CDR2 from the germline V gene are SGHDT and YYEEEE. CDR3 in amino acids: CASSLRSYEQYF. DNA of the CDR3: TGTGCCAGCAGCTTGAGGAGTTACGAGCAGTACTTC.

J is TRBJ2-7 and V is TRBV18; TRBD2 matches at 13 bases. CDR3 length: 18 amino acids. Germline assignment: CDR1 KGHSH and CDR2 LQKENI. V lost 4 bases to trimming and J lost 5 bases; unmatched junction nucleotides: 14. The DNA of the CDR3 is TGTGCCAGCTCACGGACTAGCGGGAGATCGGAGAAGGGACACGAGCAGTACTTC. This encodes CASSRTSGRSEKGHEQYF.

The CDR3 is CASAAVGTGEGRGYF. CDR3 in DNA: TGTGCCAGTGCGGCCGTGGGGACAGGGGAAGGACGCGGTTATTTT. This rearrangement joins TRBV19 to TRBJ2-3; TRBD1 matches 10 bases. This CDR3 spans 15 amino acids. V lost 8 bases to trimming and J lost 15 bases; unmatched junction nucleotides: 20. The germline gives CDR1 LNHDA, CDR2 SQIVND (reference sequence).

V gene TRBV6-5 combines with J gene TRBJ2-1, with D perhaps TRBD2 (6 bases). Germline V gene data show CDR1 as MNHEY and CDR2 as SVGAGI. V dropped 7 bases and J dropped 10 bases, with 17 bases sitting between them. The CDR3 sequence is 13 residues long. The CDR3 nucleotides are TGTGCCAGCATAACTAGCCAGGTAGGCGAGCAGTTCTTC. Translating gives CASITSQVGEQFF.

The chain carries TRBV4-2 and TRBJ2-5; D possibly corresponds to TRBD1 (5 bases). Germline loops: CDR1 LGHNA, CDR2 YNFKEQ. CDR3 length: 14 amino acids. V gave up 4 bases and J gave up 2 bases, with 11 bases separating them. CDR3 DNA sequence: TGTGCCAGCAGCCCAGGCAGGGCTCAAGAGACCCAGTACTTC. The encoded protein is CASSPGRAQETQYF.

A word on this clone: The same CDR3 can be traced to other DNA sequences in this sample. The chain employs TRBV3-1 (or the pseudogene TRBV3-2) and TRBJ2-7, with 9 bases that match TRBD2. The CDR3 consists of 16 residues. Germline V lookup: CDR1 LGHDT, CDR2 YNNKEL (reference sequence). J was trimmed by 4 bases and V by 0 bases; bases with no gene match: 7. CDR3 DNA sequence: TGTGCCAGCAGCCAAGATCTGATGACTAGCGGATACGAGCAGTACTTC. Amino acid sequence: CASSQDLMTSGYEQYF.

The gene calls are TRBV7-8 and TRBJ2-1, with 9 bases that match TRBD2. CDR3 size: 15 residues. The germline V gene encodes CDR1 SGHVS and CDR2 FQNEAQ. J lost 6 bases, V lost 0 bases, and 3 bases had no gene match. This CDR3 reads CASSLASGRSNEQFF. In DNA form, the CDR3 reads TGTGCCAGCAGCTTAGCTAGCGGGAGATCCAATGAGCAGTTCTTC.

Here the CDR3 reads CATDGTGETQYF. Here the CDR3 DNA reads TGTGCCACCGACGGAACGGGAGAGACCCAGTACTTC. This chain connects TRBV2 to TRBJ2-5, with D uncertain. The germline CDR1 and CDR2 sequences are SNHLY and FYNNEI. Deletions cut 10 bases from V and 4 bases from J, with 13 bases between. The CDR3 is made up of 12 amino acids.

The rearrangement uses TRBV6-5 and TRBJ2-5; D is possibly TRBD2 (6 bases). The CDR3 is 12 residues long. Germline loops: CDR1 MNHEY, CDR2 SVGAGI. V gave up 8 bases and J gave up 9 bases, with 16 bases separating them. This chain's CDR3 is CASRESTEAQYF. The CDR3 bases are TGTGCCAGCCGGGAGTCTACTGAGGCCCAGTACTTC.

V usage is TRBV28 and J usage is TRBJ2-7, with 14 nucleotides matching TRBD2. The CDR3 loop spans 15 amino acids. Germline values: CDR1 MDHEN, CDR2 SYDVKM. Trimming took 11 bases from V and 7 from J; bases not matched to a gene: 13. CDR3 sequence (DNA): TGTGCCGGAGCCAAAGGGACTAGCGGGAGATTAGAGCAGTACTTC. This sequence encodes CAGAKGTSGRLEQYF.

V usage is TRBV7-9 and J usage is TRBJ1-2; a possible D gene is TRBD1 (6 bases). Germline assignment: CDR1 SEHNR and CDR2 FQNEAQ (reference sequence). V was pared by 4 bases and J by 4 bases, with 19 bases between. The CDR3 has 16 residues. The DNA of the CDR3 is TGTGCCAGCAGCTCCGCCAGTACCGGGACATCCTATGGCTACACCTTC. Its protein product is CASSSASTGTSYGYTF.

This sequence joins TRBV6-2 or TRBV6-3 and TRBJ2-1; possibly TRBD2 for D (5 bases). This CDR3 spans 16 amino acids. Germline V lookup: CDR1 MNHEY, CDR2 SVGEGT. The germline V and J ends were trimmed by 0 bases and 0 bases, with 9 bases remaining between them. CDR3: CASSYSGAGSYNEQFF. In DNA form, the CDR3 reads TGTGCCAGCAGTTACTCGGGCGCGGGCTCCTACAATGAGCAGTTCTTC.

This chain uses TRBV5-1 with TRBJ2-3, with 7 bases aligning to TRBD1. J was trimmed by 2 bases and V by 3 bases; bases with no gene match: 12. Germline loops: CDR1 SGHRS, CDR2 YFSETQ. This CDR3 has 17 amino acids. The CDR3 DNA follows: TGCGCCAGCAGCTCCTACCCCGGACAGGTGATCACAGATACGCAGTATTTT. Translating gives CASSSYPGQVITDTQYF.

This clone has a single count. V gene TRBV5-1 combines with J gene TRBJ2-3, with 7 bases identical to TRBD2. This CDR3 has 14 amino acids. Germline V lookup: CDR1 SGHRS, CDR2 YFSETQ. The ends lost 5 bases at V and 2 bases at J; junction bases unmatched: 5. In DNA, the CDR3 is TGCGCCAGCAGACCAGCGGGATCCACAGATACGCAGTATTTT. This encodes CASRPAGSTDTQYF.